These 4 T cell receptor beta chains originate from one sample sequenced in a study of OX40 agonist ivuxolimab in advanced cancers. The protocol used for the library was the immunoSEQ multiplex PCR assay. As stored in TCRdb, this immuneACCESS dataset retains in-frame rearrangements with V and J assigned. A fraction of the clones does not appear; measured against another copy, unresolved V genes explain less than half of the discrepancy, and the remainder lacks a known reason. Here the sample has more than 11,000 clones; 65% to 85% occur a single time. In total, the top ten clones hold roughly a fifth of the sample. Sample: CD4+ or CD8+ T cells sorted from blood, taken in a trial of the OX40 agonist ivuxolimab. The receptors here all came from an adult with an advanced solid tumor such as melanoma, head and neck, liver or kidney cancer.

This clone is medium-sized within its sample. The chain employs TRBV28 and TRBJ1-2; D might be TRBD1 (5 bases). V lost 1 base, J lost 6 bases, and 15 bases lay in between. CDR3 size: 15 residues. Per germline, CDR1 MDHEN and CDR2 SYDVKM. CDR3 coding DNA: TGTGCCAGCAGTTTATCCACCGGGTCGGGGGATGGCTACACCTTC. This gives the protein CASSLSTGSGDGYTF.

This CDR3 is CASSARGDYEQYF. The CDR3 coding sequence is TGTGCCAGCAGCGCCCGGGGGGACTACGAGCAGTACTTC. The chain joins TRBV7-3 to TRBJ2-7; 7 bases align to TRBD2. CDR1 and CDR2 (germline): SGHTA, FQGTGA. CDR3 size: 13 residues. V gave up 5 bases and J gave up 3 bases; unmatched junction bases: 4.

The V gene is TRBV7-6, the J gene TRBJ2-1, with 7 bases identical to TRBD1. The germline CDR1 and CDR2 sequences are SGHVS and FNYEAQ. The trim removed 1 base at V and 3 bases at J, leaving 6 bases unmatched. This CDR3 region has 16 residues. This CDR3 is CASSLEGTAFYNEQFF. CDR3 nucleotide sequence: TGTGCCAGCAGCTTAGAGGGGACAGCCTTCTACAATGAGCAGTTCTTC.

This chain joins TRBV28 and TRBJ1-2; D is perhaps TRBD1 (5 bases). CDR3 size: 13 residues. Germline CDR1 MDHEN, CDR2 SYDVKM. V was pared by 5 bases and J by 10 bases, with 17 bases between. The CDR3 nucleotides read TGTGCCAGCAGTCCAAACACGGCCGGGGCCTACACCTTC. Translating gives CASSPNTAGAYTF.